Shown below are 19 T cell receptor beta chains from a single sample sequenced in a study of control samples from healthy donors and cancer patients. Produced via immunoSEQ multiplex PCR; TCRdb's table is partial and in-frame only. The sample contains 100,000 to 150,000 clones, 85% to 95% of which appear only once. Sequencing was done on a sample of blood. The receptors were sampled from a man aged 18 to 29 in good health.

The gene calls are TRBV5-1 and TRBJ2-1; tentative D call: TRBD2 (6 bases). The CDR3 is 11 amino acids. Germline V CDR1 and CDR2: SGHRS, YFSETQ. The V gene lost 3 bases and the J gene lost 10 bases, with 8 bases spanning the gap. This CDR3 reads CASSSEGEQFF. In nucleotides, the CDR3 is TGCGCCAGCAGCTCGGAGGGGGAGCAGTTCTTC.

CDR3 DNA: TGTGCCAGCAGCTCGTCCGGGACAGCACAAGAGACCCAGTACTTC. This gives the protein CASSSSGTAQETQYF. The chain couples TRBV7-3 to TRBJ2-5; 7 bases match TRBD1. CDR1 SGHTA and CDR2 FQGTGA come from the germline V gene. Losses at the gene ends were 4 bases for V and 2 bases for J; bases not matched to a gene: 7. CDR3 length: 15 amino acids.

The chain employs TRBV27 and TRBJ1-2; 10 nucleotides agree with TRBD1. V lost 5 bases, J lost 2 bases, and 5 bases stayed unmatched. Germline CDR1 MNHEY, CDR2 SMNVEV (reference sequence). There are 15 residues in the CDR3. The CDR3 DNA follows: TGTGCCAGCAGTGCAGGGACAGGGGTAAACTATGGCTACACCTTC. This sequence encodes CASSAGTGVNYGYTF.

This clone was picked up one time. The sample contains more than one DNA sequence encoding this CDR3. The rearrangement uses TRBV18 and TRBJ1-2, with D unresolved. The germline V gene has CDR1 KGHSH and CDR2 LQKENI. There are 13 residues in the CDR3. The germline V and J ends were trimmed by 3 bases and 3 bases, with 8 bases remaining between them. CDR3 nucleotide sequence: TGTGCCAGCTCACCCGCCGGGGACTATGGCTACACCTTC. It is translated as CASSPAGDYGYTF.

The chain couples TRBV6-2 or TRBV6-3 to TRBJ1-4; TRBD1 matches 7 bases. Per the germline V gene, CDR1 is MNHEY and CDR2 is SVGEGT. This CDR3 has 14 amino acids. The J segment lost 4 bases and the V segment lost 6 bases, leaving 5 bases of the junction unmatched. The CDR3 nucleotides read TGTGCCAGCAGCTGGACAGGCGATAATGAAAAACTGTTTTTT. Translation gives CASSWTGDNEKLFF.

The rearrangement uses TRBV5-1 and TRBJ1-2; possibly TRBD1 for D (5 bases). The CDR3 spans 14 residues. V was clipped by 0 bases and J by 3 bases, with 9 bases between them. Germline CDR1 reads SGHRS; CDR2 reads YFSETQ. The CDR3 sequence: CASSLGDLDYGYTF. The CDR3 bases are TGCGCCAGCAGCTTGGGGGACTTAGACTATGGCTACACCTTC.

The rearrangement joins TRBV15 to TRBJ1-6, with 9 bases fitting TRBD1. The germline gives CDR1 LNHNV, CDR2 YYDKDF (reference sequence). The ends lost 0 bases at V and 12 bases at J; junction bases unmatched: 9. This CDR3 is 16 amino acids long. The CDR3 DNA is TGTGCCACCAGCAGAGATTTGGGTACAGGGGGCGGACCCCTCCACTTT. Translation: CATSRDLGTGGGPLHF.

The rearrangement links TRBV6-6 to TRBJ2-1; D is ambiguous. The V gene lost 5 bases and the J gene lost 5 bases, with 7 bases spanning the gap. The CDR3 covers 12 residues. The germline V gene encodes CDR1 MNHNY and CDR2 SVGAGI (reference sequence). CDR3 in DNA: TGTGCCAGCAGTCGACGACACAATGAGCAGTTCTTC. Its protein product is CASSRRHNEQFF.

The chain is built from TRBV4-2 and TRBJ1-6; 9 nucleotides line up with TRBD1. The V and J ends lost 0 bases and 7 bases, in that order; junction bases with no gene match: 7. CDR3 size: 17 residues. The V gene's germline CDR1 is LGHNA and CDR2 YNFKEQ. The CDR3 loop reads CASSQEGGTGTNSPLHF. The CDR3 DNA follows: TGTGCCAGCAGCCAAGAGGGGGGGACAGGGACCAATTCACCCCTCCACTTT.

This clone was found once. The chain uses TRBV4-1 and TRBJ1-2; D gene uncertain. V was clipped by 0 bases and J by 4 bases, with 3 bases between them. The CDR3 totals 12 residues. CDR1 is MGHRA and CDR2 is YSYEKL in the germline V gene. CDR3 DNA sequence: TGCGCCAGCAGCCAAGAAGGCTATGGCTACACCTTC. This sequence encodes CASSQEGYGYTF.

This clone was detected once. The chain couples TRBV7-2 to TRBJ1-2; D possibly corresponds to TRBD1 (5 bases). Germline CDR1 SGHTA, CDR2 FQGNSA. Trimming stripped 0 bases from V and 0 bases from J, with 14 bases between. The CDR3 loop spans 17 amino acids. CDR3 amino acids: CASSLARQTVPNYGYTF. DNA of the CDR3: TGTGCCAGCAGCTTAGCGCGACAGACGGTTCCTAACTATGGCTACACCTTC. The whole variable domain, filled in from reference TRBV7-2 and TRBJ1-2, reads GAGVSQSPSNKVTEKGKDVELRCDPISGHTALYWYRQSLGQGLEFLIYFQGNSAPDKSGLPSDRFSAERTGGSVSTLTIQRTQQEDSAVYLCASSLARQTVPNYGYTFGSGTRLTVV.

The rearrangement links TRBV7-3 to TRBJ2-3; 9 bases are shared with TRBD2. Germline loops: CDR1 SGHTA, CDR2 FQGTGA. Trimming cost V 2 bases and J 1 base; bases outside gene matches: 7. CDR3 size: 17 residues. CDR3 protein: CASSLGGLAGGTDTQYF. CDR3 DNA: TGTGCCAGCAGCTTAGGGGGACTAGCCGGAGGCACAGATACGCAGTATTTT.

J is TRBJ1-1 and V is TRBV6-2 or TRBV6-3; D not resolved. The germline V gene encodes CDR1 MNHEY and CDR2 SVGEGT. Trimming took 2 bases from V and 1 from J, leaving 14 bases between them. This CDR3 comprises 16 residues. DNA of the CDR3: TGTGCCAGCAGTTACCTGCTCTGGCAGGCGAACACTGAAGCTTTCTTT. This encodes CASSYLLWQANTEAFF.

This sequence joins TRBV5-1 and TRBJ2-3, with D hard to call. Between the trimmed V and J ends, which lost 2 bases and 3 bases, there was a span of 7 bases. Germline assignment: CDR1 SGHRS and CDR2 YFSETQ. The CDR3 has 13 residues. The CDR3 here is CASSFEETDTQYF. CDR3 DNA: TGCGCCAGCAGCTTTGAGGAAACAGATACGCAGTATTTT.

The gene calls are TRBV9 and TRBJ2-3; 9 bases are shared with TRBD1. Germline lookup yields CDR1 SGDLS and CDR2 YYNGEE. V shed 2 bases and J 7 bases; nucleotides not matched to a gene: 8. This CDR3 is built from 15 residues. The CDR3 loop is CASSVLTGGKNTQYF. DNA for the CDR3: TGTGCCAGCAGCGTCTTAACAGGGGGCAAGAATACGCAGTATTTT.

The chain combines TRBV11-2 with TRBJ1-3; maybe TRBD1 (5 bases). The CDR3 runs 17 residues. The V end lost 2 bases, the J end lost 0 bases, and 14 bases lay between the germline ends. In germline, CDR1 is SGHAT, CDR2 FQNNGV. The CDR3 is CASSLFRDGDSGNTIYF. The CDR3 DNA follows: TGTGCCAGCAGCTTATTCCGGGACGGCGACTCTGGAAACACCATATATTTT.

The V and J genes are TRBV30 and TRBJ2-1; the D call may be TRBD1 or TRBD2 (6 bases each). Germline CDR1 GTSNPN, CDR2 SVGIG (reference sequence). The CDR3 consists of 13 residues. V lost 0 bases and J lost 6, with 9 bases in between. CDR3 amino acids: CAWSVGGLNEQFF. The CDR3 DNA follows: TGTGCCTGGAGTGTAGGGGGGCTCAATGAGCAGTTCTTC.

This chain links TRBV19 with TRBJ2-7; D unclear. CDR1 is LNHDA, CDR2 SQIVND, per germline (reference sequence). CDR3 size: 13 residues. Trimming cost V 5 bases and J 2 bases, with 10 bases left between them. The CDR3 is CASSYEAAYEQYF. Here the CDR3 DNA reads TGTGCCAGTAGTTACGAGGCGGCCTACGAGCAGTACTTC.

This clone was recorded only once. The chain has TRBV11-2 and TRBJ2-5; TRBD1 aligns across 10 bases. The germline V gene encodes CDR1 SGHAT and CDR2 FQNNGV. This CDR3 contains 15 residues. Trimming took 5 bases from V and 2 from J; bases not matched to a gene: 5. The CDR3 reads CASSPRDRGQETQYF. The CDR3 DNA reads as TGTGCCAGCAGCCCCCGGGACAGGGGACAAGAGACCCAGTACTTC.